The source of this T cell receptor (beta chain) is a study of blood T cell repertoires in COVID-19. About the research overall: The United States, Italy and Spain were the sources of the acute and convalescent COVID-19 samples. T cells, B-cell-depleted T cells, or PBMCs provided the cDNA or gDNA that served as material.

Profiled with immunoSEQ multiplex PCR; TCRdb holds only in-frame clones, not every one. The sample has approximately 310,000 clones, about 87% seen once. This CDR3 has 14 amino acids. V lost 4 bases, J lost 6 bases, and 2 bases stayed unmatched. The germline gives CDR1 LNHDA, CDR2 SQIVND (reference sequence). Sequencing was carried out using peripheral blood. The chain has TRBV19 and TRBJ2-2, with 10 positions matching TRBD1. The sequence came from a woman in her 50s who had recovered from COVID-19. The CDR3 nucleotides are TGTGCCAGTAGTAAGACAGGGGGCCCCGGGGAGCTGTTTTTT. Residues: CASSKTGGPGELFF.